Sequencing of this TCR beta chain was carried out in a study of T-cell reconstitution after alpha-beta-depleted transplantation in children. The J segment lost 0 bases and the V segment lost 2 bases, leaving 2 bases of the junction unmatched. The CDR3 has 16 amino acids. The germline V gene has CDR1 SGHKS and CDR2 YYEKEE (reference sequence). Unique molecular identifiers tagged the TCRbeta library. TCRdb reanalysed the PCR reads using MiXCR and keeps one entry per CDR3 protein. Seen here are 500,000 or so distinct CDR3 sequences, over 10% observed once, and the top ten hold approximately 14%. Broader study findings: Roughly two months post-transplant, alpha-beta T cells reportedly originated from several hundred graft clones that had expanded.

Concerning this clonotype: Its cognate antigen is unknown.

The clonotype comes from a female patient between 2 and 15 years old who had a stem cell transplant for aplastic anemia, so the T cells may come from the graft donor. This chain joins TRBV5-5 and TRBJ2-3; 11 bases match TRBD2. The sequenced sample was PBMCs, mostly from graft donor cells, obtained 180 days after TCRalphabeta/CD19-depleted stem cell transplant. CDR3 DNA: TGTGCCAGCAGCTTTAGCGGGAGGGTTAGCACAGATACGCAGTATTTT. It translates to CASSFSGRVSTDTQYF.